This T cell receptor beta chain emerged from a study of shared clonotypes between healthy human individuals. Study outcomes and limitations: Clonotype sharing among donors, it was expected, would be affected by sequencing depth. Even with large depth, rarefaction showed that sorted-subset sequencing was incomplete.

Sequenced by immunoSEQ multiplex PCR; TCRdb stores in-frame clones only, minus some. The data hold millions of clones, with roughly nine tenths observed a single time. CD45RA-negative memory and CD45RA+ naive subsets were split from the CD4+ cells. This clone was detected only a few times. Its specificity is unknown. Additional DNA sequences in this sample encode the identical CDR3. CDR3 length: 11 amino acids. CDR1 and CDR2 from the germline V gene are SNHLY and FYNNEI. Trimming removed 6 bases at V and 2 bases at J, with 4 bases between. What was sequenced was naive CD4+ T cells sorted from blood. Indicated subset: CD45RA+ positively selected. The sequence derives from a man younger than 35 in good health. The genes are TRBV2 and TRBJ1-1; no firm D call. The CDR3 sequence: CASRENTEAFF. The CDR3 coding sequence is TGTGCCAGCAGGGAAAACACTGAAGCTTTCTTT.